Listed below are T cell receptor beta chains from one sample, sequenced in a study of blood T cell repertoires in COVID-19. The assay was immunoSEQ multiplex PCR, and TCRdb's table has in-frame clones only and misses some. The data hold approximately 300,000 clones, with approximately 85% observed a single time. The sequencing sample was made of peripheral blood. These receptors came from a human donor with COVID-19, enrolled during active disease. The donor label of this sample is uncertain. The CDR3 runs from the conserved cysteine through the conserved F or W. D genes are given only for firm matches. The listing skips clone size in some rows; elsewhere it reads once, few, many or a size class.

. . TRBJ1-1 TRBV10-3 CAISRQQMNTEAFF TGTGCCATCAGCCGACAGCAAATGAACACTGAAGCTTTCTTT
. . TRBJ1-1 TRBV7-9 CASSLMPTVNTEAFF TGTGCCAGCAGCTTAATGCCCACAGTTAACACTGAAGCTTTCTTT
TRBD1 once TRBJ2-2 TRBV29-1 CSVNRDRATGELFF TGCAGCGTCAACCGGGACAGGGCCACCGGGGAGCTGTTTTTT
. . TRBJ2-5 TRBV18 CASSPLGLAQEAQYF TGTGCCAGCTCACCTCTAGGGCTAGCCCAAGAGGCCCAGTACTTC
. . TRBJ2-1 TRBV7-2 CASSLARATREQFF TGTGCCAGCAGCTTAGCGCGGGCTACCAGAGAGCAGTTCTTC
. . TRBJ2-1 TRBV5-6 CASNPKSGASYNEQFF TGTGCCAGCAACCCCAAATCTGGGGCCTCCTACAATGAGCAGTTCTTC
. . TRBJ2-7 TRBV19 CASRPGGTHEQYF TGTGCCAGTCGGCCTGGCGGAACCCACGAGCAGTACTTC
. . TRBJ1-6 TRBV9 CASSSRLTGDGSPLHF TGTGCCAGCAGCTCACGTTTGACAGGAGACGGATCACCCCTCCACTTT
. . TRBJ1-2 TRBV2 CASSAQVNYGYTF TGTGCCAGCAGTGCACAGGTGAACTATGGCTACACCTTC
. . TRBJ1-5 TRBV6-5 CASSYLGGSNQPQHF TGTGCCAGCAGTTACCTGGGAGGTAGTAATCAGCCCCAGCATTTT
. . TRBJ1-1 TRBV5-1 CASSVYGEDTEAFF TGCGCCAGCAGCGTGTATGGTGAGGACACTGAAGCTTTCTTT
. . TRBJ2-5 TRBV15 CATSRDTSGGYQETQYF TGTGCCACCAGCCGCGATACCTCAGGAGGGTACCAAGAGACCCAGTACTTC
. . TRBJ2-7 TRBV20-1 CSARVSEQYF TGCAGTGCTAGAGTCTCCGAGCAGTACTTC
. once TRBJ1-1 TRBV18 CASSSWSSTMNTEAFF TGTGCCAGCTCATCCTGGTCTAGCACCATGAACACTGAAGCTTTCTTT
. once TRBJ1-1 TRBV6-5 CASTFRENTEAFF TGTGCCAGCACCTTCCGAGAAAACACTGAAGCTTTCTTT
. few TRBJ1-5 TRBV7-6 CASSLDLGGASNQPQHF TGTGCCAGCAGCTTAGATCTCGGGGGAGCTAGCAATCAGCCCCAGCATTTT
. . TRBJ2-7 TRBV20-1 CSGLTTYEQYF TGCAGTGGACTCACTACCTACGAGCAGTACTTC
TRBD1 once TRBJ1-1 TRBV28 CASSLRTGLITEAFF TGTGCCAGCAGTTTGAGGACAGGGTTAATCACTGAAGCTTTCTTT
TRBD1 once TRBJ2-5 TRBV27 CASRSWDRGRETQYF TGTGCCAGCAGATCCTGGGACAGGGGGCGAGAGACCCAGTACTTC
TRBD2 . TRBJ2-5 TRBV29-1 CSVLETSGNDQYF TGCAGCGTACTAGAGACTAGCGGGAACGACCAGTACTTC
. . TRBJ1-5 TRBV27 CASSSTGSNQPQHF TGTGCCAGCAGTTCGACAGGTTCAAATCAGCCCCAGCATTTT
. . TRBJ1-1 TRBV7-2 CASTWNMGGMNTEAFF TGTGCCAGCACCTGGAATATGGGGGGGATGAACACTGAAGCTTTCTTT
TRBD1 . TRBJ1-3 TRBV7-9 CASSLVSGGAGNTIYF TGTGCCAGCAGCTTAGTCTCAGGGGGTGCTGGAAACACCATATATTTT
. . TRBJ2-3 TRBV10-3 CAISRETDTQYF TGTGCCATCTCGCGTGAGACAGATACGCAGTATTTT
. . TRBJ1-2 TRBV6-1 CASSEVQAYGYTF TGTGCCAGCAGTGAAGTCCAAGCATATGGCTACACCTTC
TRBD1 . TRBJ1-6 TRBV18 CASSPRLRGQGNSPLHF TGTGCCAGCTCACCAAGGCTCAGGGGGCAGGGGAATTCACCCCTCCACTTT
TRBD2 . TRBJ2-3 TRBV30 CAWRLAGAVDTQYF TGTGCCTGGAGACTAGCGGGAGCAGTAGATACGCAGTATTTT
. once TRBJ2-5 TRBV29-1 CSVAVPQETQYF TGCAGCGTTGCTGTTCCCCAAGAGACCCAGTACTTC
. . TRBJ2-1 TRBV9 CASSVQTGSSYNEQFF TGTGCCAGCAGCGTTCAAACCGGGAGTTCCTACAATGAGCAGTTCTTC
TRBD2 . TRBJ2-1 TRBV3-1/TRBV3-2 CASSRRLAEGSYNEQFF TGTGCCAGCAGCCGCAGACTAGCGGAAGGCTCCTACAATGAGCAGTTCTTC
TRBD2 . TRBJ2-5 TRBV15 CATGPGLAGQETQYF TGTGCCACGGGGCCGGGACTAGCGGGCCAAGAGACCCAGTACTTC
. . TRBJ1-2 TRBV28 CASSSEAPGELYGYTF TGTGCCAGCAGTTCCGAGGCCCCCGGGGAGCTCTATGGCTACACCTTC
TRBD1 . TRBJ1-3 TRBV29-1 CSVSGTGSGNTIYF TGCAGCGTCTCAGGGACAGGCTCTGGAAACACCATATATTTT
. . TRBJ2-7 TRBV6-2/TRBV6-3 CASSYLGGGVYEQYF TGTGCCAGCAGTTATCTCGGGGGAGGAGTCTACGAGCAGTACTTC
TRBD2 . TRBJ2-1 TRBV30 CAWSGLASVNEQFF TGTGCCTGGAGTGGACTAGCGTCGGTCAATGAGCAGTTCTTC
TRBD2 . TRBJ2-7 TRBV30 CAYLAGGPVEQYF TGTGCCTACTTAGCGGGAGGGCCGGTAGAGCAGTACTTC
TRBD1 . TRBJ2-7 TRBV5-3 CARSLTQTGSSDSPAF TGTGCCAGAAGCTTGACGCAGACAGGGTCTTCCGACTCCCCGGCCTTC
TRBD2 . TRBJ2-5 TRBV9 CASSGSGLAMTETQYF TGTGCCAGCAGTGGCTCCGGACTAGCGATGACGGAGACCCAGTACTTC
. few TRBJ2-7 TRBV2 CASSEVRGEFYEQYF TGTGCCAGCAGTGAGGTGCGTGGGGAGTTTTACGAGCAGTACTTC
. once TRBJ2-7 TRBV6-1 CASREGPYEQYF TGTGCCAGCAGGGAAGGGCCCTACGAGCAGTACTTC
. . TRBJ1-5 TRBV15 CATSRDSGNRAQHF TGTGCCACCAGCAGAGACAGCGGGAATAGGGCCCAGCATTTT
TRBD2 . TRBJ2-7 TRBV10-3 CAIDDPGLAGGTYEQYF TGTGCCATTGACGATCCGGGACTAGCGGGAGGGACCTACGAGCAGTACTTC
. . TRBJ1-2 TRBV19 CASSIGRPPRGYTF TGTGCCAGTAGTATAGGGAGGCCCCCGAGGGGCTACACCTTC
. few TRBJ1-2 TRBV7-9 CASSLWGQYGYTF TGTGCCAGCAGCTTATGGGGGCAGTATGGCTACACCTTC
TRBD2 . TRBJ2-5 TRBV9 CASSLNAGLAGSETQYF TGTGCCAGCAGCCTTAACGCAGGGCTAGCGGGATCGGAGACCCAGTACTTC
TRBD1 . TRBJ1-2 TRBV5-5 CASRVQGPWGPSNYGYTF TGTGCCAGCAGAGTACAGGGGCCATGGGGACCTTCTAACTATGGCTACACCTTC
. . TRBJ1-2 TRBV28 CASSPGKHYGYTF TGTGCCAGCAGTCCAGGGAAGCACTATGGCTACACCTTC
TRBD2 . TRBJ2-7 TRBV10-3 CAINTTPTSGNVHEQYF TGTGCCATCAACACTACCCCGACTAGCGGGAACGTCCACGAGCAGTACTTC
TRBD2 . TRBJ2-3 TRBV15 CATSGPGTSASELYF TGTGCCACCAGCGGTCCCGGGACTAGCGCTTCCGAGCTGTATTTT
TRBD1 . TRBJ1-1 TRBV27 CASSKLRQGVTEAFF TGTGCCAGCAGCAAACTCCGACAGGGGGTAACTGAAGCTTTCTTT
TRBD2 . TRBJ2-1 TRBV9 CASSESGSRNEQFF TGTGCCAGCAGCGAAAGCGGGAGTAGGAATGAGCAGTTCTTC
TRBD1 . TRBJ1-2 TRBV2 CASSEEGGYYRAEMNYGYTF TGTGCCAGCAGCGAAGAAGGGGGCTACTATAGGGCTGAGATGAACTATGGCTACACCTTC
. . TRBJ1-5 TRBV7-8 CASSLEVYRGWQPQHF TGTGCCAGCAGCTTAGAGGTTTACAGAGGGTGGCAGCCCCAGCATTTT
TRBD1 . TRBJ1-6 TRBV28 CASSSPGQASPLHF TGTGCCAGCAGTTCCCCGGGACAGGCTTCACCCCTCCACTTT
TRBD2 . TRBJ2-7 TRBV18 CASSPSGGSSYEQYF TGTGCCAGCTCACCGAGCGGGGGGAGCTCCTACGAGCAGTACTTC
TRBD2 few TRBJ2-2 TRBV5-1 CASSPGLAGGSGELFF TGCGCCAGCAGCCCCGGGCTAGCGGGAGGGTCCGGGGAGCTGTTTTTT
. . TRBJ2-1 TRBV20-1 CSARDGREQFF TGCAGTGCTAGAGATGGGCGAGAGCAGTTCTTC
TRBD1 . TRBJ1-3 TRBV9 CASSLGGRNTIYF TGTGCCAGCAGTTTAGGGGGCAGAAACACCATATATTTT
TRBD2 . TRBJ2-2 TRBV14 CASSQVGRATGELFF TGTGCCAGCAGCCAAGTCGGGAGGGCTACCGGGGAGCTGTTTTTT
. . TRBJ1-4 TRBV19 CASSIMGATNEKLFF TGTGCCAGTAGTATTATGGGAGCAACTAATGAAAAACTGTTTTTT